The 25 T cell receptor beta chains below come from one sample, sequenced in a study of blood T cell repertoires in COVID-19. Sequencing was performed with immunoSEQ multiplex PCR; in TCRdb, only in-frame clones are kept and a portion is missing. The sample carries approximately 210,000 clones, 92% recorded once. The sample consisted of peripheral blood. The receptors stem from a man aged 30-40 years with acute or convalescent COVID-19.

Comment on this clone: This sample includes further DNA sequences coding for the same CDR3. The chain couples TRBV3-1 (or the pseudogene TRBV3-2) to TRBJ1-5; 9 bases are shared with TRBD1. Germline V CDR1 and CDR2: LGHDT, YNNKEL (reference sequence). The V gene end was trimmed by 6 bases and the J gene end by 4 bases; junction bases not matched to a gene: 1. CDR3 length equals 13 residues. The CDR3 bases are TGTGCCAGCAGTGGGACAGGGAATCAGCCCCAGCATTTT. This sequence encodes CASSGTGNQPQHF.

This CDR3 is CASSSAPGLAGGRSTDTQYF. The CDR3 DNA reads TGTGCCAGCAGCTCCGCTCCGGGACTAGCGGGGGGGCGGAGCACAGATACGCAGTATTTT. The chain uses TRBV7-3 and TRBJ2-3; 16 bases match TRBD2. CDR3 size: 20 residues. In germline, CDR1 is SGHTA, CDR2 FQGTGA. V shed 4 bases, J shed 0 bases, and the junction held 10 bases outside the gene matches.

The J gene is TRBJ2-5, the V gene TRBV30; the D gene is possibly TRBD1 (6 bases). Germline-derived CDR1 and CDR2 are GTSNPN and SVGIG (reference sequence). CDR3 size: 13 residues. Between the trimmed V and J ends, which lost 5 bases and 0 bases, there was a span of 10 bases. DNA for the CDR3: TGTGCCTGGGCCCGGGACAACCAAGAGACCCAGTACTTC. As protein: CAWARDNQETQYF.

The chain couples TRBV28 to TRBJ1-1; 9 nucleotides align to TRBD1. This CDR3 region has 16 residues. V was clipped by 2 bases and J by 2 bases; unmatched bases: 6. Looked up from germline, CDR1 is MDHEN and CDR2 is SYDVKM. As DNA, the CDR3 is TGTGCCAGCAGTTTAATGGGACAGGGACCTAACACTGAAGCTTTCTTT. It yields the protein CASSLMGQGPNTEAFF.

The chain carries TRBV5-1 and TRBJ2-3; the D gene is possibly TRBD2 (5 bases). This CDR3 region has 15 residues. CDR1 and CDR2 from the germline V gene are SGHRS and YFSETQ. Trimming left V 4 bases short and J 0 bases short, with 12 bases between. CDR3 nucleotides: TGCGCCAGCAGCCATCAGCGGTCTAGCACAGATACGCAGTATTTT. Protein sequence: CASSHQRSSTDTQYF.

This chain connects TRBV7-3 to TRBJ2-7; no firm D call. The CDR3 covers 15 residues. Germline V gene sequence: CDR1 SGHTA, CDR2 FQGTGA. Trimming removed 2 bases at V and 5 bases at J, with 16 bases between. CDR3 in amino acids: CASSLLGLESDEQYF. CDR3 sequence (DNA): TGTGCCAGCAGCTTACTTGGGTTGGAGTCAGACGAGCAGTACTTC.

The chain links TRBV2 to TRBJ2-7; 8 bases match TRBD1. CDR1 and CDR2 (germline): SNHLY, FYNNEI. The ends lost 6 bases at V and 5 bases at J; junction bases unmatched: 9. CDR3 length: 14 residues. The CDR3 nucleotides are TGTGCCAGCAGGCAACAGGGGGTGTCAAACGAGCAGTACTTC. Translated: CASRQQGVSNEQYF.

The chain has TRBV18 and TRBJ2-3; 14 nucleotides agree with TRBD2. This CDR3 is 14 amino acids long. CDR1 is KGHSH and CDR2 is LQKENI in the germline V gene. V was clipped by 8 bases and J by 4 bases; unmatched bases: 2. DNA of the CDR3: TGTGCCAGCCGACTAGCGGGGGGGCCAGATACGCAGTATTTT. Protein: CASRLAGGPDTQYF.

The J gene is TRBJ1-2, the V gene TRBV28; D is ambiguous. CDR1 and CDR2 from the germline V gene are MDHEN and SYDVKM. V lost 3 bases to trimming and J lost 8 bases, with 13 bases between them. The CDR3 consists of 13 residues. CDR3 in amino acids: CASSFDQLAGYTF. CDR3 in DNA: TGTGCCAGCAGTTTCGACCAATTAGCGGGCTACACCTTC.

CDR3 DNA sequence: TGCGCCAGCAGCTTGGGGTTTCGGGGGGCGCCGACGAACACTGAAGCTTTCTTT. Residues: CASSLGFRGAPTNTEAFF. The J gene is TRBJ1-1, the V gene TRBV5-1, with a tentative D call TRBD1 (6 bases). Looked up from germline, CDR1 is SGHRS and CDR2 is YFSETQ. V was pared by 0 bases and J by 1 base, with 19 bases between. CDR3 size: 18 residues.

The rearrangement links TRBV5-5 to TRBJ2-1; a possible D gene is TRBD2 (7 bases). Germline CDR1 SGHKS, CDR2 YYEKEE (reference sequence). This CDR3 region has 17 residues. Trimming cost V 1 base and J 8 bases, with 22 bases left between them. Here the CDR3 DNA reads TGTGCCAGCAGCTTGCGACCGGGGACGCCGGGGGGCCATGAGCAGTTCTTC. Protein sequence: CASSLRPGTPGGHEQFF. Supplemented by reference TRBV5-5 and TRBJ2-1, the full variable domain reads DAGVTQSPTHLIKTRGQQVTLRCSPISGHKSVSWYQQVLGQGPQFIFQYYEKEERGRGNFPDRFSARQFPNYSSELNVNALLLGDSALYLCASSLRPGTPGGHEQFFGPGTRLTVL.

The chain couples TRBV19 to TRBJ1-1; D is perhaps TRBD1 (6 bases). The length of the CDR3 is 14 residues. The V end lost 3 bases, the J end lost 1 base, and 9 bases lay between the germline ends. Germline V gene sequence: CDR1 LNHDA, CDR2 SQIVND (reference sequence). The CDR3 is CASSMGGANTEAFF. The CDR3 DNA sequence: TGTGCCAGTAGTATGGGGGGGGCGAACACTGAAGCTTTCTTT.

For the CDR3, the DNA is TGTGCCAGCAGTTACTTGGGAACATGGGGGGGTCAGCCCCAGCATTTT. Protein product: CASSYLGTWGGQPQHF. The chain carries TRBV6-5 and TRBJ1-5; perhaps TRBD1 as D (5 bases). CDR3 length: 16 residues. V lost 1 base and J 6 bases, leaving 16 bases between the germline ends. The V gene's germline CDR1 is MNHEY and CDR2 SVGAGI.

This clone was observed a handful of times. The chain carries TRBV7-9 and TRBJ1-1; TRBD1 agrees at 9 bases. Germline CDR1 and CDR2: SEHNR and FQNEAQ (reference sequence). This CDR3 region has 15 residues. V lost 5 bases, J lost 11 bases, and 15 bases stayed unmatched. The CDR3 is CASSRPGTGRDGAFF. The CDR3 region has the DNA TGTGCCAGCAGCCGTCCCGGGACAGGGCGGGATGGGGCTTTCTTT.

The genes are TRBV21-1 and TRBJ2-7; TRBD1, the table's D call, was not compared with the DNA. TRBV21-1 is shown as a pseudogene. The length of the CDR3 is 15 residues. The CDR3 sequence: CASSPRRGQSYEQYF. The CDR3 DNA is TGTGCCAGCAGCCCTCGTAGGGGACAGAGCTACGAGCAGTACTTC.

V is TRBV3-1 (or the pseudogene TRBV3-2) and J is TRBJ1-3; TRBD1 aligns across 7 bases. The V segment lost 6 bases and the J segment 4 bases; nucleotides outside the gene matches: 6. CDR1 and CDR2 from the germline V gene are LGHDT and YNNKEL (reference sequence). The CDR3 is 14 residues long. The CDR3 bases are TGTGCCAGCAGGCTAACAGGGGAGGGAAACACCATATATTTT. Translating gives CASRLTGEGNTIYF.

This clone has a count of ten or more. The chain has TRBV28 and TRBJ1-1; TRBD1 is a possible D gene (5 bases). The CDR3 has 14 residues. Germline values: CDR1 MDHEN, CDR2 SYDVKM. The ends were cut back, 6 bases at V and 1 base at J, with 12 bases in the middle. The CDR3 bases are TGTGCCAGCAGCTCGGGGGGGAAGAACACTGAAGCTTTCTTT. Encoded protein: CASSSGGKNTEAFF. The complete variable domain, with remaining parts taken from reference TRBV28 and TRBJ1-1, reads DVKVTQSSRYLVKRTGEKVFLECVQDMDHENMFWYRQDPGLGLRLIYFSYDVKMKEKGDIPEGYSVSREKKERFSLILESASTNQTSMYLCASSSGGKNTEAFFGQGTRLTVV.

V usage is TRBV7-8 and J usage is TRBJ2-2, with no clear D. The V end was cut by 2 bases, the J end by 4 bases, with 11 bases between. The CDR3 runs 15 residues. Germline loops: CDR1 SGHVS, CDR2 FQNEAQ. The CDR3 DNA sequence: TGTGCCAGCAGCTTATCGGGTTTGGGCACCGGGGAGCTGTTTTTT. Encoded protein: CASSLSGLGTGELFF.

The gene calls are TRBV19 and TRBJ1-2, with D perhaps matching TRBD1 (6 bases). Trimming took off 5 bases at V and 2 bases at J, with 12 bases between the two ends. CDR3 length equals 14 residues. Germline V gene data show CDR1 as LNHDA and CDR2 as SQIVND (reference sequence). CDR3 sequence: CASSREQGNYGYTF. The CDR3, as DNA: TGTGCCAGTAGTCGGGAACAGGGAAACTATGGCTACACCTTC.

This clone has a handful of counts. The chain uses TRBV7-3 and TRBJ2-3; D perhaps matches TRBD2 (5 bases). This CDR3 spans 15 amino acids. V was cut by 5 bases and J by 0 bases, with 12 bases left in between. Germline-derived CDR1 and CDR2 are SGHTA and FQGTGA. CDR3: CASSPEGISTDTQYF. CDR3 coding DNA: TGTGCCAGCAGCCCTGAGGGAATTAGCACAGATACGCAGTATTTT.

This chain connects TRBV2 to TRBJ2-1; 9 nucleotides line up with TRBD2. V gave up 2 bases and J gave up 4 bases; unmatched junction bases: 6. The length of the CDR3 is 16 residues. Germline assignment: CDR1 SNHLY and CDR2 FYNNEI. The CDR3 sequence is CASSELAGVIYNEQFF. The CDR3 nucleotides read TGTGCCAGCAGTGAATTAGCGGGGGTAATTTACAATGAGCAGTTCTTC.

The rearrangement links TRBV5-6 to TRBJ2-5; tentatively, D is TRBD2 (6 bases). V lost 4 bases, J lost 4 bases, and 14 bases lay in between. There are 14 residues in the CDR3. Germline-derived CDR1 and CDR2 are SGHDT and YYEEEE. Here the CDR3 reads CASSGTSSRETQYF. The CDR3, as DNA: TGTGCCAGCAGCGGAACTAGCTCTAGAGAGACCCAGTACTTC.

The rearrangement uses TRBV19 and TRBJ2-7; D possibly corresponds to TRBD1 (6 bases). Germline values: CDR1 LNHDA, CDR2 SQIVND (reference sequence). V lost 4 bases to trimming and J lost 9 bases, with 19 bases between them. The CDR3 consists of 14 residues. CDR3 bases: TGTGCCAGTAGTACCCGGGACACGGATACGAGGCAGTACTTC. As protein: CASSTRDTDTRQYF.

V is TRBV29-1 and J is TRBJ1-2; TRBD1 matches at 8 bases. Trimming at V came to 6 bases and at J to 8 bases, leaving 11 bases not matched to a gene. The CDR3 consists of 13 residues. The V gene's germline CDR1 is SQVTM and CDR2 ANQGSEA. CDR3 sequence reads: CSVGPTGGGGYTF. The CDR3 DNA reads TGCAGCGTCGGACCTACAGGGGGGGGAGGCTACACCTTC. Based on the CDR3 plus reference TRBV29-1 and TRBJ1-2, the full variable domain is SAVISQKPSRDICQRGTSLTIQCQVDSQVTMMFWYRQQPGQSLTLIATANQGSEATYESGFVIDKFPISRPNLTFSTLTVSNMSPEDSSIYLCSVGPTGGGGYTFGSGTRLTVV.

The chain couples TRBV19 to TRBJ2-7, with 9 bases matching TRBD2. Germline CDR1 is LNHDA and CDR2 is SQIVND (reference sequence). Unmatched junction bases numbered 10, after V lost 10 bases and J lost 3 bases. CDR3 length: 14 amino acids. This CDR3 reads CATSWASGNYEQYF. CDR3 nucleotides: TGTGCCACCTCATGGGCTAGCGGGAACTACGAGCAGTACTTC. The variable domain in full, with the rest retrieved from reference TRBV19 and TRBJ2-7, is DGGITQSPKYLFRKEGQNVTLSCEQNLNHDAMYWYRQDPGQGLRLIYYSQIVNDFQKGDIAEGYSVSREKKESFPLTVTSAQKNPTAFYLCATSWASGNYEQYFGPGTRLTVT.